The 9 T cell receptor beta chains presented below share a single source sample, sequenced in a study of blood T cells in healthy people across ages. Next came a second PCR, run for 7 to 11 cycles, which used a sample-barcoded 5' primer along with a J-beta primer mix. In TCRdb, the 5' RACE reads were re-called with MiXCR into one record per CDR3 protein. The table has hundreds of thousands of distinct CDR3 sequences, just over 55% seen once. Sequences were obtained from blood. These receptors came from a man in his forties in good health.

This clonotype was counted only a few times. CDR3 in DNA: TGTGCCAGCAGCTTTTCTTGGATGACAGCGGACGCCGAGCAGTACTTC. This gives the protein CASSFSWMTADAEQYF. The chain is built from TRBV7-2 and TRBJ2-4; D may correspond to TRBD1 or TRBD2 (5 bases each). The last part of the DNA fits TRBJ2-7 better; the J call may be wrong. This CDR3 comprises 16 residues. Germline CDR1 SGHTA, CDR2 FQGNSA.

The chain recombines TRBV3-1 with TRBJ1-6, with 8 bases fitting TRBD1. Germline V gives CDR1 LGHDT, CDR2 YNNKEL (reference sequence). The CDR3 is 15 amino acids. Trimming removed 4 bases from V and 6 bases from J; junction bases left unmatched: 5. CDR3 DNA: TGTGCCAGCAGCCCGGGACAGGCGATTAATTCACCCCTCCACTTT. Translated, it gives CASSPGQAINSPLHF.

This sequence joins TRBV7-9 and TRBJ2-4, with D unresolved. Trimming stripped 1 base from V and 13 bases from J, with 14 bases between. CDR3 length: 13 residues. Germline V CDR1 and CDR2: SEHNR, FQNEAQ (reference sequence). For the CDR3, the DNA is TGTGCCAGCAGCTTAGTACCCCGGGCGGAGCAGTACTTC. Amino acid sequence: CASSLVPRAEQYF. The complete variable domain, with remaining parts taken from reference TRBV7-9 and TRBJ2-4, reads DTGVSQNPRHKITKRGQNVTFRCDPISEHNRLYWYRQTLGQGPEFLTYFQNEAQLEKSRLLSDRFSAERPKGSFSTLEIQRTEQGDSAMYLCASSLVPRAEQYFGAGTRLSVL.

A few counts support this clonotype. The V and J genes are TRBV15 and TRBJ1-2, with 8 positions matching TRBD1. Losses at the gene ends were 5 bases for V and 4 bases for J; bases not matched to a gene: 12. CDR3 length: 16 amino acids. Per the germline V gene, CDR1 is LNHNV and CDR2 is YYDKDF (reference sequence). In DNA form, the CDR3 reads TGTGCCACCAGCCCCCGGCAGGACAGGGAACTCTATGGCTACACCTTC. This translates into CATSPRQDRELYGYTF.

The V and J genes are TRBV5-4 and TRBJ2-5, with D unresolved. Per the germline V gene, CDR1 is SGHNT and CDR2 is YYREEE (reference sequence). The V end lost 4 bases, the J end lost 2 bases, and 12 bases lay between the germline ends. The CDR3 covers 14 residues. CDR3 loop: CASSPRTMQETQYF. The CDR3 DNA sequence: TGTGCCAGCAGCCCACGGACCATGCAAGAGACCCAGTACTTC.

The CDR3 protein is CASKRDRVVNEQFF. The DNA of the CDR3 is TGTGCCAGCAAACGGGACAGGGTTGTCAATGAGCAGTTCTTC. This chain connects TRBV28 to TRBJ2-1; the match to TRBD1 covers 9 bases. The CDR3 contains 14 residues. J was trimmed by 6 bases and V by 7 bases; bases with no gene match: 7. Per germline, CDR1 MDHEN and CDR2 SYDVKM. The full variable domain, with the rest looked up from reference TRBV28 and TRBJ2-1, is DVKVTQSSRYLVKRTGEKVFLECVQDMDHENMFWYRQDPGLGLRLIYFSYDVKMKEKGDIPEGYSVSREKKERFSLILESASTNQTSMYLCASKRDRVVNEQFFGPGTRLTVL.

The chain employs TRBV7-2 and TRBJ2-3; the match to TRBD1 covers 11 bases. This CDR3 is built from 16 residues. J was trimmed by 4 bases and V by 5 bases; bases with no gene match: 8. Per the germline V gene, CDR1 is SGHTA and CDR2 is FQGNSA. Written as DNA, the CDR3 is TGTGCCAGCAGCCCCAGGGACAGGGGGGCCGCAGATACGCAGTATTTT. Protein: CASSPRDRGAADTQYF.

This clonotype was seen more than once but under ten times. The V call is TRBV12-5, the J call TRBJ2-5; 7 bases fit TRBD1. The V gene end was trimmed by 1 base and the J gene end by 1 base; junction bases not matched to a gene: 6. Per the germline V gene, CDR1 is LGHNT and CDR2 is FRNRAP. The CDR3 sequence is 16 residues long. Written as DNA, the CDR3 is TGTGCTAGTGGTTTGGACAGGGGTGGCCTCCAAGAGACCCAGTACTTC. This sequence encodes CASGLDRGGLQETQYF.

The rearrangement joins TRBV6-1 to TRBJ2-7, with D perhaps TRBD2 (5 bases). V gave up 4 bases and J gave up 2 bases, with 12 bases separating them. This CDR3 is built from 14 residues. CDR1 MNHNS and CDR2 SASEGT come from the germline V gene. The CDR3 reads CASSALRAAYEQYF. CDR3 bases: TGTGCCAGCAGTGCATTGCGGGCGGCCTACGAGCAGTACTTC.